Shown below are 21 T cell receptor beta chains from a single sample sequenced in a study of Graves' ophthalmopathy and Graves' hyperthyroidism. The TCR beta CDR3 regions underwent amplification from RNA transcripts. First-round RT-PCR employed HTBI primers, with a second-round multiplex PCR after it. From the multiplex PCR reads, TCRdb called clonotypes with MiXCR, one entry per CDR3 protein. Of about 740,000 distinct CDR3 sequences detected, 40% appear once; the ten largest clones hold around 40%. The specimen was peripheral blood. The receptor set was obtained from an adult man with Graves' ophthalmopathy.

The chain has TRBV7-2 and TRBJ2-5; 8 bases map to TRBD2. The junction had 11 bases not matched to a gene; V was cut back by 4 bases and J by 7 bases. CDR1 and CDR2 from the germline V gene are SGHTA and FQGNSA. The CDR3 is 15 amino acids. The CDR3 is CASSSTRGGGLTQYF. The CDR3, as DNA: TGTGCCAGCAGCTCGACTCGGGGGGGCGGGTTGACCCAGTACTTC.

This clonotype was recorded only once. The chain combines TRBV20-1 with TRBJ2-1, with TRBD1 matching over 9 bases. CDR3 length equals 10 residues. With V trimmed by 3 bases and J by 12 bases, 0 bases remained unmatched. CDR1 and CDR2 (germline): DFQATT, SNEGSKA (reference sequence). This CDR3 is CSARDRGQFF. CDR3 DNA sequence: TGCAGTGCTAGGGACAGGGGGCAGTTCTTC.

This clonotype has only a few counts. The rearrangement links TRBV9 to TRBJ1-1; no clear D. The V and J ends lost 2 bases and 1 base respectively, with 12 bases between them. Germline loops: CDR1 SGDLS, CDR2 YYNGEE. The CDR3 totals 15 residues. The CDR3: CASSVAPDGNTEAFF. The DNA for the CDR3 is TGTGCCAGCAGCGTGGCGCCGGATGGGAACACTGAAGCTTTCTTT.

At least ten counts were recorded for this clonotype. J is TRBJ2-2 and V is TRBV6-5; D ambiguous. Trimming cost V 10 bases and J 3 bases, with 9 bases left between them. The CDR3 covers 12 residues. Germline values: CDR1 MNHEY, CDR2 SVGAGI. CDR3 in amino acids: CATAFDTGELFF. The CDR3 DNA reads TGTGCCACCGCTTTCGACACCGGGGAGCTGTTTTTT.

This clonotype was seen ten or more times. The chain carries TRBV7-9 and TRBJ2-6; D is uncertain. Germline CDR1 and CDR2: SEHNR and FQNEAQ (reference sequence). This CDR3 comprises 16 residues. V lost 3 bases to trimming and J lost 0 bases, with 9 bases between them. The chain's CDR3 is CASSFGPTSGANVLTF. The CDR3 DNA is TGTGCCAGCAGCTTCGGTCCGACCTCTGGGGCCAACGTCCTGACTTTC.

The chain recombines TRBV29-1 with TRBJ2-7; D not certain. The CDR3 contains 13 residues. V was clipped by 8 bases and J by 3 bases, with 17 bases between them. Germline CDR1 reads SQVTM; CDR2 reads ANQGSEA. The CDR3 protein is CSSLSWQSYEQYF. CDR3 nucleotide sequence: TGCAGCAGTTTATCTTGGCAAAGCTACGAGCAGTACTTC.

For this clonotype: Here the CDR3 omits its conserved ending phenylalanine or tryptophan, so a read error is the likely source. No DNA is shown, since the ends of the CDR3 on it are uncertain; the CDR3 is the one TCRdb lists. The chain employs TRBV29-1 and TRBJ2-6; TRBD2 is the table's D call, not checked against the DNA. The length of the CDR3 is 9 amino acids, counting both ends. Germline lookup yields CDR1 SQVTM and CDR2 ANQGSEA. The CDR3 loop reads CSVEGLLAV.

The CDR3 here is CASSPNYSGANVLTF. As DNA, the CDR3 is TGTGCCAGCAGTCCTAACTACTCTGGGGCCAACGTCCTGACTTTC. The chain joins TRBV7-9 to TRBJ2-6; D ambiguous. Germline CDR1 SEHNR, CDR2 FQNEAQ (reference sequence). CDR3 length: 15 amino acids. V was shortened by 6 bases and J by 0 bases, with 9 bases between the two germline ends.

The genes are TRBV7-9 and TRBJ2-7; 10 nucleotides match TRBD1. V lost 4 bases and J lost 7; bases outside the gene matches: 4. The CDR3 covers 13 residues. CDR1 is SEHNR and CDR2 is FQNEAQ in the germline V gene (reference sequence). The CDR3 DNA is TGTGCCAGCAGCTGGACAGGGGGGAGGGAGCAGTACTTC. Amino acids: CASSWTGGREQYF.

The J gene is TRBJ1-5, the V gene TRBV9, with 8 bases aligning to TRBD1. The ends lost 3 bases at V and 3 bases at J; junction bases unmatched: 5. CDR3 length: 15 residues. The germline V gene encodes CDR1 SGDLS and CDR2 YYNGEE. The CDR3 region is CASSGRDRINQPQHF. The CDR3 nucleotides read TGTGCCAGCAGCGGTAGGGACAGGATCAATCAGCCCCAGCATTTT.

The V call is TRBV7-2, the J call TRBJ1-3; TRBD1 aligns across 8 bases. J was trimmed by 7 bases and V by 1 base; bases with no gene match: 3. CDR3 size: 14 residues. Germline V lookup: CDR1 SGHTA, CDR2 FQGNSA. CDR3 nucleotides: TGTGCCAGCAGCTTAGGGGGGGACAGGAACACCATATATTTT. Translated, it gives CASSLGGDRNTIYF.

The rearrangement uses TRBV15 and TRBJ1-6; D unresolved. The CDR3 spans 14 residues. CDR1 is LNHNV and CDR2 is YYDKDF in the germline V gene (reference sequence). V was shortened by 3 bases and J by 5 bases, with 8 bases between the two germline ends. Written as DNA, the CDR3 is TGTGCCACCAGCAGCGAGAAGAATAATTCACCCCTCCACTTT. Its translation: CATSSEKNNSPLHF.

The CDR3 loop is CARDPGTGRTNYGYTF. As DNA, the CDR3 is TGTGCTAGAGATCCCGGGACAGGGAGGACTAACTATGGCTACACCTTC. The rearrangement joins TRBV2 to TRBJ1-2; 9 bases align to TRBD1. This CDR3 comprises 16 residues. In germline, CDR1 is SNHLY, CDR2 FYNNEI.

This chain joins TRBV25-1 and TRBJ2-5; 9 nucleotides align to TRBD2. The V segment lost 2 bases and the J segment 5 bases; nucleotides outside the gene matches: 12. CDR3 length: 17 amino acids. In germline, CDR1 is MGHDK, CDR2 SYGVNS. CDR3 in DNA: TGTGCCAGCAGTGAACTCGGGGCTAGCGGGGAAGGGGAGACCCAGTACTTC. Translated, it gives CASSELGASGEGETQYF.

This clonotype occurred many times. V gene TRBV7-9 combines with J gene TRBJ1-2; D remains ambiguous. Per germline, CDR1 SEHNR and CDR2 FQNEAQ (reference sequence). There are 14 residues in the CDR3. Trimming took off 7 bases at V and 4 bases at J, with 16 bases between the two ends. The CDR3 region is CASTPTDALYGYTF. CDR3 sequence (DNA): TGTGCCAGCACCCCTACGGACGCACTCTATGGCTACACCTTC. Complete variable domain (other parts from reference TRBV7-9 and TRBJ1-2): DTGVSQNPRHKITKRGQNVTFRCDPISEHNRLYWYRQTLGQGPEFLTYFQNEAQLEKSRLLSDRFSAERPKGSFSTLEIQRTEQGDSAMYLCASTPTDALYGYTFGSGTRLTVV.

This clonotype was seen a few times. The chain links TRBV14 to TRBJ1-4; D remains unclear. The ends were cut back, 0 bases at V and 4 bases at J, with 12 bases in the middle. The CDR3 sequence is 16 residues long. Germline CDR1 and CDR2: SGHDN and FVKESK. CDR3 sequence: CASSQDPVGGNEKLFF. In DNA, the CDR3 is TGTGCCAGCAGCCAAGATCCTGTGGGCGGTAATGAAAAACTGTTTTTT.

This clonotype was recorded once. This sequence joins TRBV25-1 and TRBJ1-1; 7 bases are a match to TRBD1. V trimming: 7 bases; J trimming: 3 bases; junction bases outside the gene matches: 14. The germline V gene has CDR1 MGHDK and CDR2 SYGVNS. CDR3 length equals 16 residues. Written as DNA, the CDR3 is TGTGCCAGCACAAGATACAGGGGAATGGAGGACACTGAAGCTTTCTTT. Its translation is CASTRYRGMEDTEAFF.

Comments on this clonotype: The junction departs from the called germline gene at one end, perhaps through a read error. V gene TRBV7-6 combines with J gene TRBJ2-7, with TRBD2 identical over 12 bases. The CDR3 totals 15 residues. Looked up from germline, CDR1 is SGHVS and CDR2 is FNYEAQ. CDR3 nucleotide sequence: TGCGCCAGCAGCCCCGGACTAGCGGGACTGAACGAGCAGTACTTC. Its protein product is CASSPGLAGLNEQYF.

The genes are TRBV11-2 and TRBJ2-6; TRBD2 matches at 7 bases. V gave up 5 bases and J gave up 3 bases; unmatched junction bases: 10. Germline V gene lookup returns CDR1 SGHAT and CDR2 FQNNGV. There are 17 residues in the CDR3. CDR3 sequence reads: CASSPRGGLGGANVLTF. CDR3 in DNA: TGTGCCAGCAGCCCTCGCGGGGGATTAGGTGGGGCCAACGTCCTGACTTTC.

This clonotype was seen a handful of times. The chain is built from TRBV5-1 and TRBJ1-1, with D possibly TRBD1 on 5 matching bases. The CDR3 is made up of 16 amino acids. Germline CDR1 reads SGHRS; CDR2 reads YFSETQ. Trimming removed 0 bases at V and 0 bases at J, with 12 bases between. The CDR3 DNA sequence: TGCGCCAGCAGCTTGGTGGGGGTGACAGTGAACACTGAAGCTTTCTTT. This codes for CASSLVGVTVNTEAFF.

This clonotype was observed a single time. Its ends do not fully match the called genes, so a read error is possible. V and J are TRBV10-2 and TRBJ1-2; 9 nucleotides match TRBD1. The CDR3 sequence is 15 residues long. The germline V gene encodes CDR1 WSHSY and CDR2 SAAADI. CDR3 region: CASSFSLGQGYGYTF. The CDR3 DNA is TGTGCCAGCAGTTTCTCCCTGGGACAGGGCTATGGCTACACCTTC.